This record looks at one TCR beta chain sequence and its context. Its cognate antigen is unknown. The source of the sample is a study of radiation and T cells in renal cell carcinoma. Study-wide results and caveats: Pretreatment tumor biopsies were lacking, so baseline clonotypes are unknown.

Repertoires were generated with immunoSEQ multiplex PCR, while TCRdb's copy carries only in-frame clones and drops some. The sample has some 110,000 clones, approximately 78% seen once. This CDR3 region has 17 residues. Germline CDR1 is SGHDN and CDR2 is FVKESK. The sample's time point: baseline pretreatment blood. Treatment reported: 15 Gy SBRT to primary tumor, nephrectomy 4 weeks later. The tumor was a clear cell renal cell carcinoma. The J gene is TRBJ2-5, the V gene TRBV14; TRBD1 aligns across 8 bases. Matching the DNA end better, TRBJ2-7 makes the J call doubtful. The sequences come from blood, collected from a patient whose treatment included radiotherapy and nephrectomy. The receptor was derived from a woman aged 60-75 years with renal cell carcinoma. Written as DNA, the CDR3 is TGTGCCAGCAGCCCTTCCTCTAGGACAGGGAGTCTCTACGAGCAGTACTTC. Its translation: CASSPSSRTGSLYEQYF.